This TCR beta chain derives from a study of T-cell memory formation after mild COVID-19. Overall study results and limits: The study found contracting CD4+ clones mainly in CM and EM and contracting CD8+ clones in EMRA. There were some responding clones in pre-infection memory, which suggested that cross-reactive memory had joined. Nothing confirmed that second-wave clones peaking on day 37 were specific for SARS-CoV-2.

TCR alpha and TCR beta cDNA libraries carrying sample barcodes and UMIs came from 5'RACE with constant-segment primers. TCRdb itself ran the 5' RACE reads through MiXCR, one entry per CDR3 protein. The repertoire holds about 360,000 distinct CDR3 sequences, with approximately 15% as singletons. In this sample, this clonotype turned up a few times. Its target is not known. V shed 8 bases, J shed 3 bases, and the junction held 6 bases outside the gene matches. This CDR3 has 14 amino acids. Per germline, CDR1 ENHRY and CDR2 SYGVKD. The sample was PBMCs or a T cell subset sorted from them (not recorded which). The rearrangement links TRBV10-3 to TRBJ1-4; 7 bases match TRBD1. The clonotype was recovered from a man younger than 30 who had mild COVID-19 (a few samples of this study predate the infection). Cell type and time point are not known. CDR3 sequence: CAIGAGTANEKLFF. The DNA of the CDR3 is TGTGCCATCGGCGCGGGGACAGCTAATGAAAAACTGTTTTTT.